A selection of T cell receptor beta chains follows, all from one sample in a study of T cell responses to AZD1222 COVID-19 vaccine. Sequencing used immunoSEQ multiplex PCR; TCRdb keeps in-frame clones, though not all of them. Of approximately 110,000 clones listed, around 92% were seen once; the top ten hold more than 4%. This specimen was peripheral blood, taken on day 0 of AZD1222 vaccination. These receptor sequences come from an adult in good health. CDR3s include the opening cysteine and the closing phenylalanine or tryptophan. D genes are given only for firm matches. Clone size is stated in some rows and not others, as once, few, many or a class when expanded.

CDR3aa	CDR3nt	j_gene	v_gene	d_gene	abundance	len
CASSWTGNTEAFF	TGTGCCAGCAGCTGGACAGGTAACACTGAAGCTTTCTTT	TRBJ1-1	TRBV28	TRBD1	few	13
CTSRTPPPGLAGYNEQFF	TGCACCAGCAGGACACCTCCACCGGGACTAGCGGGATACAATGAGCAGTTCTTC	TRBJ2-1	TRBV1	NA	NA	18
CASSFQSSAHYEQYF	TGTGCCAGCAGCTTCCAAAGCAGCGCCCACTACGAGCAGTACTTC	TRBJ2-7	TRBV7-8	NA	NA	15
CASSDDTGNTEAFF	TGTGCCAGCAGCGACGACACAGGGAACACTGAAGCTTTCTTT	TRBJ1-1	TRBV5-6	NA	once	14
CASSLGSSYNEQFF	TGTGCCAGCAGCTTGGGAAGCTCCTACAATGAGCAGTTCTTC	TRBJ2-1	TRBV5-6	NA	NA	14
CASSFSGGANTEAFF	TGTGCCAGCAGCTTCTCGGGCGGGGCCAACACTGAAGCTTTCTTT	TRBJ1-1	TRBV7-9	NA	NA	15
CASTLQGPDNEQFF	TGTGCCAGCACCCTACAGGGACCTGACAATGAGCAGTTCTTC	TRBJ2-1	TRBV6-1	NA	NA	14
CASGLEGAPNYGYTF	TGTGCTAGTGGTTTGGAGGGGGCGCCTAACTATGGCTACACCTTC	TRBJ1-2	TRBV12-5	TRBD1	few	15
CASSLGKPRFDEQFF	TGTGCCAGCAGTTTAGGGAAGCCTCGCTTCGATGAGCAGTTCTTC	TRBJ2-1	TRBV27	NA	NA	15
CASNRGGAYEQYF	TGTGCCAGCAACCGTGGAGGTGCCTACGAGCAGTACTTC	TRBJ2-7	TRBV6-5	NA	NA	13